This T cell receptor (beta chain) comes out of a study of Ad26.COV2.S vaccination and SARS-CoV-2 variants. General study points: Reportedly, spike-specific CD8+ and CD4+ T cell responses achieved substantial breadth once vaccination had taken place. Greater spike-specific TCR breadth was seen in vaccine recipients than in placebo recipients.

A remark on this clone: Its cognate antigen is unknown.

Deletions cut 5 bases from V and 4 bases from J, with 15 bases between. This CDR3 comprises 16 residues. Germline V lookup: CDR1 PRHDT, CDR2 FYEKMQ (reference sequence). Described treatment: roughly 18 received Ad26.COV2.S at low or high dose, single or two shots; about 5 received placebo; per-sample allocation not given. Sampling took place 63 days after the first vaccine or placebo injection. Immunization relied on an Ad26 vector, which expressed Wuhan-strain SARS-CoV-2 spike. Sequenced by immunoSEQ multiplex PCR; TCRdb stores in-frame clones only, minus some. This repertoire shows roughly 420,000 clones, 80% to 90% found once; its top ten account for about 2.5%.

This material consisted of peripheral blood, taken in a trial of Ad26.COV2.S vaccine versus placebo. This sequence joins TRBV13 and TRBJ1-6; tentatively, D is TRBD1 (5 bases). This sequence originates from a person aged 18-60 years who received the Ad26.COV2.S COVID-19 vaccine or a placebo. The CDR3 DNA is TGTGCCAGCAGCCCCTCGGGGACGGAATATAATTCACCCCTCCACTTT. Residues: CASSPSGTEYNSPLHF.